This TCR beta chain was retrieved from a study of beta chain features in type 1 diabetes. Points from the study as a whole: Shortening of TCRB CDR3s, moderate but significant, appeared in all four CD4+ subsets of Type 1 diabetes patients.

On this clone itself: Its specificity is unknown.

V dropped 0 bases and J dropped 5; count of bases not matched to a gene: 5. Germline assignment: CDR1 GTSNPN and CDR2 SVGIG (reference sequence). The CDR3 covers 16 residues. As every portion of the isolated RNA was reverse transcribed, the sequencing read expressed TCRB transcripts. The average read count of naive, central memory and regulatory T cell samples was some 3.5 million. The data were produced by immunoSEQ multiplex PCR, yet TCRdb's version contains in-frame clones alone and is incomplete. The sample records 250,000 to 300,000 clones, approximately 15% being singletons. This TCR came from a man aged 25-45 years with type 1 diabetes. The sample taken for sequencing was naive CD4+ T cells from blood. The chain has TRBV30 and TRBJ2-3; 13 positions match TRBD2. DNA of the CDR3: TGTGCCTGGAGTGTCGGACTAGCGGGAGCGGGAGATACGCAGTATTTT. Its protein is CAWSVGLAGAGDTQYF.